This T cell receptor (beta chain) was retrieved from a study of cytomegalovirus exposure and HLA in healthy donors. Whole-study findings and limits: An analysis done earlier found most TCR beta V segments productive about 87% or about 30% of the time. A later analysis by the authors found several of the most significant clusters apparently linked to common viral pathogens.

60 Vbeta and 13 Jbeta primers were used in PCR. Method: immunoSEQ multiplex PCR; TCRdb's copy keeps in-frame clones and lacks some. Found here are about 130,000 clones, 78% of them singletons; the top ten hold approximately 11%. Trimming stripped 11 bases from V and 1 base from J, with 12 bases between. The CDR3 loop spans 12 amino acids. Germline V gives CDR1 MNHEY, CDR2 SMNVEV (reference sequence). Note on this clone: Its antigen is as yet unknown.

This sequence was found in a man aged 25 to 45 in good health and CMV-seropositive. J is TRBJ2-7 and V is TRBV27, with D possibly matching TRBD1 (6 bases). The sample taken for sequencing was PBMCs. The CDR3 sequence: CAAGTRSYEQYF. As DNA, the CDR3 is TGTGCCGCTGGGACACGGTCCTACGAGCAGTACTTC.